This entry is about one T cell receptor beta chain. Clones were read by immunoSEQ multiplex PCR, and TCRdb kept only the in-frame ones, dropping some. The sample holds 100,000 to 150,000 clones; roughly 87% are singletons and the top ten take 7.7%. The sample originates from a study of blood T cell repertoires in COVID-19. Overall study: Acute and convalescent COVID-19 specimens originated in the United States, Italy and Spain.

Sample: peripheral blood. This clonotype originated in a human donor in a cohort sampled during active COVID-19.

The CDR3 nucleotides are TGTGCCAGCGTGACAGCTGGGGCCAACGTCCTGACTTTC. Translation: CASVTAGANVLTF. The rearrangement links TRBV6-6 to TRBJ2-6; a possible D gene is TRBD1 (5 bases). Trimming pared 8 bases from V and 2 bases from J, leaving 7 bases between. Germline V CDR1 and CDR2: MNHNY, SVGAGI (reference sequence). The CDR3 has 13 amino acids.